This TCR beta chain was captured by sequencing in a study of identical twins. One entry per CDR3 protein, called by TCRdb with MiXCR from the 5' RACE reads. The repertoire includes roughly 540,000 distinct CDR3 sequences, about 20% of them detected once, and around 1% sits in the top ten. CDR1 is MNHNS and CDR2 is SASEGT in the germline V gene. The CDR3 loop spans 12 amino acids. V lost 8 bases and J 8 bases, leaving 15 bases between the germline ends. The same specimen was also included in a second study, on T cells expressing NK-cell markers.

This chain links TRBV6-1 with TRBJ1-1; D is possibly TRBD1 (6 bases). The origin of this receptor is a woman under 30 in good health. Input material: CD4+ T cells sorted from blood. CDR3 in amino acids: CASLPGGKEAFF. CDR3 coding DNA: TGTGCCAGCCTTCCCGGGGGCAAGGAAGCTTTCTTT.